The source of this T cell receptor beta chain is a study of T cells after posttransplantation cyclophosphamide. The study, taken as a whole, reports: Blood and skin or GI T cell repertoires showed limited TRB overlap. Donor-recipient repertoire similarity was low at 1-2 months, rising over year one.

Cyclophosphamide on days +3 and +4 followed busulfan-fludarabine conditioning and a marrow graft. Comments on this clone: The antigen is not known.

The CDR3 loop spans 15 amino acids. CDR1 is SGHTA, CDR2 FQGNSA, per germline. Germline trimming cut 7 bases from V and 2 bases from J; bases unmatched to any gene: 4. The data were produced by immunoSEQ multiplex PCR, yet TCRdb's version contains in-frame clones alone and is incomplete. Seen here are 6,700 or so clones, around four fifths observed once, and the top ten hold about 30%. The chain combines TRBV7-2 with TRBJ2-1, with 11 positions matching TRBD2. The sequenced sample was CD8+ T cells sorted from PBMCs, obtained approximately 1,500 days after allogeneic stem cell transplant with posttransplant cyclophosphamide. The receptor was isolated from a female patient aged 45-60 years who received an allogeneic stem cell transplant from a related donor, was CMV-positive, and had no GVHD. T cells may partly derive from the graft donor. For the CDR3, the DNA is TGTGCCAGCACCTTTAGCGGGAGGGCCTACAATGAGCAGTTCTTC. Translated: CASTFSGRAYNEQFF.